This passage covers 15 T cell receptor beta chains from one sample sequenced in a study of T cell clonotyping in hematopoietic cell transplantation. Profiling relied on immunoSEQ multiplex PCR, and the TCRdb table lists in-frame clones only, not all of them. Of tens of thousands of clones in the sample, 92% were seen once. The specimen comprised PBMCs, sampled 100 days after allogeneic stem cell transplant. The receptors originated from a female patient aged 45-65 years who had an allogeneic stem cell transplant from a related donor, so the T cells may come from the graft donor. Some clones in this sample may be carry-over from other donors' samples.

The rearrangement uses TRBV5-6 and TRBJ2-7; D unresolved. Per the germline V gene, CDR1 is SGHDT and CDR2 is YYEEEE. Between the trimmed V and J ends, which lost 7 bases and 4 bases, there was a span of 9 bases. The CDR3 sequence is 11 residues long. The DNA of the CDR3 is TGTGCCAGCCAGAGCATATACGAGCAGTACTTC. This gives the protein CASQSIYEQYF. The whole variable domain, filled in from reference TRBV5-6 and TRBJ2-7, reads DAGVTQSPTHLIKTRGQQVTLRCSPKSGHDTVSWYQQALGQGPQFIFQYYEEEERQRGNFPDRFSGHQFPNYSSELNVNALLLGDSALYLCASQSIYEQYFGPGTRLTVT.

The V gene is TRBV11-2, the J gene TRBJ1-1; D remains ambiguous. The length of the CDR3 is 15 residues. Germline CDR1 is SGHAT and CDR2 is FQNNGV. Trimming took off 6 bases at V and 3 bases at J, with 17 bases between the two ends. This chain's CDR3 is CASRPELGWDTEAFF. The DNA of the CDR3 is TGTGCCAGCAGGCCCGAACTGGGATGGGACACTGAAGCTTTCTTT.

This clone appeared a few times. This chain uses TRBV6-6 with TRBJ2-2; the D is unclear. Germline-derived CDR1 and CDR2 are MNHNY and SVGAGI (reference sequence). The CDR3 covers 15 residues. The V end lost 6 bases, the J end lost 7 bases, and 18 bases lay between the germline ends. The CDR3: CASSSVWGKNGELFF. CDR3 coding DNA: TGTGCCAGCAGCTCCGTTTGGGGTAAAAACGGGGAGCTGTTTTTT.

The chain couples TRBV5-1 to TRBJ1-3, with D tentatively TRBD1 (6 bases). Germline-derived CDR1 and CDR2 are SGHRS and YFSETQ. Trimming removed 9 bases at V and 5 bases at J, with 18 bases between. The CDR3 spans 14 residues. CDR3: CATPRGGDRNTIYF. In DNA form, the CDR3 reads TGCGCCACCCCTCGAGGGGGTGATCGAAACACCATATATTTT. The full variable domain, its missing parts supplied by reference TRBV5-1 and TRBJ1-3, is KAGVTQTPRYLIKTRGQQVTLSCSPISGHRSVSWYQQTPGQGLQFLFEYFSETQRNKGNFPGRFSGRQFSNSRSEMNVSTLELGDSALYLCATPRGGDRNTIYFGEGSWLTVV.

This clone was observed once. J is TRBJ2-2 and V is TRBV5-4; D remains ambiguous. The CDR3 loop spans 16 amino acids. Germline V CDR1 and CDR2: SGHNT, YYREEE (reference sequence). V lost 1 base and J lost 0, with 10 bases in between. The CDR3 region has the DNA TGTGCCAGCAGCTTGAATATGGGGTCGAACACCGGGGAGCTGTTTTTT. Translation: CASSLNMGSNTGELFF.

V gene TRBV19 combines with J gene TRBJ1-1; 8 nucleotides agree with TRBD1. The length of the CDR3 is 16 residues. From germline, CDR1 is LNHDA and CDR2 SQIVND (reference sequence). V shed 5 bases and J 1 base; nucleotides not matched to a gene: 9. The CDR3, as DNA: TGTGCCAGTAGTGGACCACGACAGGGGAAGAACACTGAAGCTTTCTTT. Translated, it gives CASSGPRQGKNTEAFF.

The chain is built from TRBV5-1 and TRBJ2-5; 11 bases map to TRBD2. The CDR3 spans 16 residues. The V gene end was trimmed by 4 bases and the J gene end by 2 bases; junction bases not matched to a gene: 7. Germline CDR1 and CDR2: SGHRS and YFSETQ. DNA for the CDR3: TGCGCCAGCAGCATCGGGACTAGCGGACAACAAGAGACCCAGTACTTC. Translating it yields CASSIGTSGQQETQYF. The variable domain in full, with the rest retrieved from reference TRBV5-1 and TRBJ2-5, is KAGVTQTPRYLIKTRGQQVTLSCSPISGHRSVSWYQQTPGQGLQFLFEYFSETQRNKGNFPGRFSGRQFSNSRSEMNVSTLELGDSALYLCASSIGTSGQQETQYFGPGTRLLVL.

The J gene is TRBJ1-2, the V gene TRBV5-4; a weak D match, TRBD1 (6 bases). Trimming removed 2 bases from V and 4 bases from J, with 15 bases in between. CDR1 is SGHNT and CDR2 is YYREEE in the germline V gene (reference sequence). The CDR3 runs to 15 residues. The CDR3: CASSFPAGQLYGYTF. In DNA form, the CDR3 reads TGTGCCAGCAGCTTCCCCGCTGGACAGCTCTATGGCTACACCTTC.

The chain uses TRBV2 and TRBJ2-1; possible D gene TRBD2, 6 bases. Per the germline V gene, CDR1 is SNHLY and CDR2 is FYNNEI. V lost 6 bases and J lost 9, with 18 bases in between. The CDR3 length is 14 residues. DNA of the CDR3: TGTGCCAGCAGCCAAGGGACTGACCTCTCTGAGCAGTTCTTC. Encoded protein: CASSQGTDLSEQFF.

This clone occurred a few times. The chain carries TRBV2 and TRBJ2-3; D not certain. Trimming cost V 9 bases and J 5 bases, with 12 bases left between them. Germline V gene sequence: CDR1 SNHLY, CDR2 FYNNEI. CDR3 size: 12 residues. The CDR3, as DNA: TGTGCCAGTACTTATGGGGTAGATACGCAGTATTTT. It encodes CASTYGVDTQYF.

The J gene is TRBJ2-1, the V gene TRBV29-1; TRBD2 matches at 10 bases. This CDR3 has 16 residues. The V gene's germline CDR1 is SQVTM and CDR2 ANQGSEA. The V gene end was trimmed by 7 bases and the J gene end by 0 bases; junction bases not matched to a gene: 9. The CDR3 bases are TGCAGCGCTACACCCCTAGCGGGGGCCTCCTACAATGAGCAGTTCTTC. Amino acids: CSATPLAGASYNEQFF.

The rearrangement joins TRBV30 to TRBJ2-3; either TRBD1 or TRBD2 may fit D (7 bases each). Trimming left V 4 bases short and J 4 bases short, with 15 bases between. The CDR3 extends over 14 amino acids. The germline V gene encodes CDR1 GTSNPN and CDR2 SVGIG (reference sequence). The CDR3 protein is CAWMNGGTADTQYF. The DNA for the CDR3 is TGTGCCTGGATGAACGGGGGGACAGCAGATACGCAGTATTTT.

The V gene is TRBV29-1, the J gene TRBJ2-2; D is possibly TRBD2 (6 bases). V lost 4 bases to trimming and J lost 2 bases, with 8 bases between them. This CDR3 has 13 residues. Germline V CDR1 and CDR2: SQVTM, ANQGSEA. This CDR3 is CSVGGANTGELFF. The CDR3 coding sequence is TGCAGCGTTGGCGGGGCTAACACCGGGGAGCTGTTTTTT.

The chain recombines TRBV19 with TRBJ1-1, with 8 nucleotides matching TRBD1. V gave up 5 bases and J gave up 4 bases; unmatched junction bases: 9. The CDR3 contains 15 residues. The germline gives CDR1 LNHDA, CDR2 SQIVND (reference sequence). The CDR3 region has the DNA TGTGCCAGTAGTCCTCTCTCAGGGGGCATCACTGAAGCTTTCTTT. Protein product: CASSPLSGGITEAFF.

The chain is built from TRBV18 and TRBJ2-7; TRBD2 agrees at 12 bases. The CDR3 is made up of 16 amino acids. With 3 bases clipped from V and 2 bases from J, the junction kept 5 bases outside the gene matches. Per the germline V gene, CDR1 is KGHSH and CDR2 is LQKENI. The CDR3 nucleotides are TGTGCCAGCTCACCCATGACTAGCGGGGGAACCTACGAGCAGTACTTC. Its translation: CASSPMTSGGTYEQYF.